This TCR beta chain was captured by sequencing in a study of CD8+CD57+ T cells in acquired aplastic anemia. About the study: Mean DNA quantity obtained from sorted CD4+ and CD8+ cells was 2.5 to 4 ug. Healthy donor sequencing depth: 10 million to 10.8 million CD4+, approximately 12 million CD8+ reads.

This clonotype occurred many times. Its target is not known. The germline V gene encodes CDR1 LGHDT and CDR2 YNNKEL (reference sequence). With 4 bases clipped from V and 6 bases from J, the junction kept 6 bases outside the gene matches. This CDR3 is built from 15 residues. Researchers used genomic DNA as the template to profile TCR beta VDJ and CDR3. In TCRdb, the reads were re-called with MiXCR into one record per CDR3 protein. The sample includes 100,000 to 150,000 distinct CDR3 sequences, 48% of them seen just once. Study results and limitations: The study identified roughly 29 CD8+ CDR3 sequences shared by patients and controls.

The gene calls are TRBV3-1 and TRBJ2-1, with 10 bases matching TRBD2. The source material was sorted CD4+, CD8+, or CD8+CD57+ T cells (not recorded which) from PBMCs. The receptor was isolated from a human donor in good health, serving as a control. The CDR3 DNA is TGTGCCAGCAGCCCTGGAGTAGCGGGAGGCAATGAGCAGTTCTTC. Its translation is CASSPGVAGGNEQFF.